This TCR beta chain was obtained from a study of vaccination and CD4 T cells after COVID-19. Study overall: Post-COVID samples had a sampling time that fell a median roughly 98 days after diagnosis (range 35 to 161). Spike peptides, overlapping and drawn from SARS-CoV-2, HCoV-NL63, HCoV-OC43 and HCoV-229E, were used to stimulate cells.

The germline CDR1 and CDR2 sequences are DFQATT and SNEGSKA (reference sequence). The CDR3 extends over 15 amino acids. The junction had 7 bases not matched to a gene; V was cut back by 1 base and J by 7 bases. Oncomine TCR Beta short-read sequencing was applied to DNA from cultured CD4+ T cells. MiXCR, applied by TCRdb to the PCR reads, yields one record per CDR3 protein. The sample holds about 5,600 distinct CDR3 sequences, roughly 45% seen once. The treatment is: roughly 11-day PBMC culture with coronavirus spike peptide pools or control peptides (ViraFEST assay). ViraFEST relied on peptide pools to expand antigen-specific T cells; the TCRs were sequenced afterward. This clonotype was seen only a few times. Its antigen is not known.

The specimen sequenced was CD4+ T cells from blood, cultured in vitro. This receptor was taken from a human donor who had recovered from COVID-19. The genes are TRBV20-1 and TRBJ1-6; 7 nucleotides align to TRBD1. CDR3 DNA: TGCAGTGCTAGAGGTCTTGGGACAGCCAATTCACCCCTCCACTTT. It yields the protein CSARGLGTANSPLHF.